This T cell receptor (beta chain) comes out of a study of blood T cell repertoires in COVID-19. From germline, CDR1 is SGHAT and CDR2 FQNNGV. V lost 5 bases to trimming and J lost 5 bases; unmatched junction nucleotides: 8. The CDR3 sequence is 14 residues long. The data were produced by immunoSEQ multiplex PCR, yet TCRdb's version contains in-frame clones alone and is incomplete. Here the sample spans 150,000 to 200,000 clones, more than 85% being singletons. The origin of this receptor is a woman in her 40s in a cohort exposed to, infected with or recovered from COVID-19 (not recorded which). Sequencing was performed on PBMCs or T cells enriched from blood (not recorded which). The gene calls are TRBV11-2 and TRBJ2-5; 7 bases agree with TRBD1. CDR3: CASSTQTGLETQYF. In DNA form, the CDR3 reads TGTGCCAGCAGCACCCAGACAGGGTTGGAGACCCAGTACTTC.